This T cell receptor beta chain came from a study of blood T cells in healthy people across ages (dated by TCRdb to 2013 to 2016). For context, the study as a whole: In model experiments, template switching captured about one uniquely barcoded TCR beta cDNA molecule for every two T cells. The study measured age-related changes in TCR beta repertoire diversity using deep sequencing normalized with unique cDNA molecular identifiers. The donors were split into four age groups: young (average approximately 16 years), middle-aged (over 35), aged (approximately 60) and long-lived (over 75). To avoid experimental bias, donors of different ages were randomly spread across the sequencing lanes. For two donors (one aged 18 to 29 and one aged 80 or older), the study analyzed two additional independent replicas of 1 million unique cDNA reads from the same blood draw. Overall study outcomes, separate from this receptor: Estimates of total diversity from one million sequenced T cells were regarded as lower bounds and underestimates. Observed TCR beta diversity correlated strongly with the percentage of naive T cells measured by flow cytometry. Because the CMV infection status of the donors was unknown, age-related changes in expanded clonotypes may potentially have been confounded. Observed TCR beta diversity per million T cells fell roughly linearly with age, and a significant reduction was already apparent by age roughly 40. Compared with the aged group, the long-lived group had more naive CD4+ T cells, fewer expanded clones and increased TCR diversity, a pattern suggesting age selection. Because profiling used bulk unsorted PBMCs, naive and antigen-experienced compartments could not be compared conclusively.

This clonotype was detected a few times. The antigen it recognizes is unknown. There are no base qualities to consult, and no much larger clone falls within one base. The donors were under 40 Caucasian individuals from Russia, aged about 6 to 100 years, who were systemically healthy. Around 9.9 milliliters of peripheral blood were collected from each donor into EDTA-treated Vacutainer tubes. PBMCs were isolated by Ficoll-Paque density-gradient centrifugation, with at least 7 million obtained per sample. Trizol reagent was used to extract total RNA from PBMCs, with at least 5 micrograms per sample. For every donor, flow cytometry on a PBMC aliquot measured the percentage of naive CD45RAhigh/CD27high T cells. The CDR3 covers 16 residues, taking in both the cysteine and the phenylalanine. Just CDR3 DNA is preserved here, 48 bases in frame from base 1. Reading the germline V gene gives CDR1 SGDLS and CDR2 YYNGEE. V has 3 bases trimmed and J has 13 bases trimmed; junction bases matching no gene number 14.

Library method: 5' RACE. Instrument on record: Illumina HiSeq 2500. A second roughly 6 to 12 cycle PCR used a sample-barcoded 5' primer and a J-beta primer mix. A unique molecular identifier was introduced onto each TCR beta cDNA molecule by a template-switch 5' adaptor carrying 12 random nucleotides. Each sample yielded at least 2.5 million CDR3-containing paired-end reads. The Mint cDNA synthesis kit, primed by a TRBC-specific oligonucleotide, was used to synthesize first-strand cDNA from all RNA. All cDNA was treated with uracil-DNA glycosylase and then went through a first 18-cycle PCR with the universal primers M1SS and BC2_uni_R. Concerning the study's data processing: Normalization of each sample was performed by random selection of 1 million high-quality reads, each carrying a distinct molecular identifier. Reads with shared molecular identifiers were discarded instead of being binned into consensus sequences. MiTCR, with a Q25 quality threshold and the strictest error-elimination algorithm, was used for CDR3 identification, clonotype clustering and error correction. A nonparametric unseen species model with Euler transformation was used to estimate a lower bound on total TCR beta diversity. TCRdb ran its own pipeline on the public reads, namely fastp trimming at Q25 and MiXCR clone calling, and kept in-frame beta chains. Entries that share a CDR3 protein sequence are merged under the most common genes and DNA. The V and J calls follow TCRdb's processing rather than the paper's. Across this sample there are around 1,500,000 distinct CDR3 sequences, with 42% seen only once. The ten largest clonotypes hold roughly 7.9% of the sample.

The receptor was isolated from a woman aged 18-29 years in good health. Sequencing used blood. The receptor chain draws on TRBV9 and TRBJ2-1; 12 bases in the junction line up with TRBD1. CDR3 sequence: CASSDGTGGFSETQFF. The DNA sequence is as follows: TGTGCCAGCAGCGACGGGACAGGGGGCTTTTCGGAGACCCAGTTCTTC.